The clone carrying this TCR beta chain was counted between two and nine times. The sample is drawn from a study of human T cells and chemical hapten exposure. V gave up 4 bases and J gave up 4 bases, with 10 bases separating them. This CDR3 is 14 amino acids long. Time point in this sample: pre-sensitization, week 0. Treatment given: therapeutic diphenylcyclopropenone sensitization with weekly scalp DPC. TCRdb fed the RACE reads into MiXCR, producing one record per CDR3 protein. The sample contains some 400,000 distinct CDR3 sequences, approximately 5% of which appear only once. Sequencing was performed on whole blood, taken in connection with sensitization to the hapten diphenylcyclopropenone (DPC). The TCR was taken from a woman aged 50 to 60 with alopecia areata. Some clones in this sample may be carry-over from other donors' samples. The chain combines TRBV12-3 or TRBV12-4 with TRBJ2-2; TRBD1 is a possible D gene (6 bases). The CDR3 DNA follows: TGTGCCAGCAGTTCCGACAGGATCACCGGGGAGCTGTTTTTT. Translation: CASSSDRITGELFF.